These T cell receptor beta chains were read from a single sample in a study of blood T cell repertoires in COVID-19. Generated by immunoSEQ multiplex PCR, the TCRdb table keeps only in-frame clones and is missing some. The sample lists under 200,000 clones; approximately 89% were seen once. Sequencing input: peripheral blood. The receptor set was obtained from a man aged 40-49 years with active or convalescent COVID-19. Each CDR3 is given with its conserved first and last residue. The D gene is left open where the match is weak. Clone size appears in some rows only: once, few, many, or a class for an expanded clone.

size: once; V: TRBV5-1; J: TRBJ1-1; D: TRBD1; CDR3: CASSEGQVNTEAFF; DNA: TGCGCCAGCAGCGAGGGACAGGTGAACACTGAAGCTTTCTTT
size: .; V: TRBV19; J: TRBJ2-5; D: .; CDR3: CASSIGDRPPRETQYF; DNA: TGTGCCAGTAGTATAGGAGACAGGCCCCCCCGGGAGACCCAGTACTTC
size: .; V: TRBV7-2; J: TRBJ2-7; D: TRBD1; CDR3: CASGGTGGSYEQYF; DNA: TGTGCCTCTGGCGGGACAGGGGGATCCTACGAGCAGTACTTC
size: .; V: TRBV30; J: TRBJ1-5; D: TRBD1; CDR3: CAWSGDRGQPQHF; DNA: TGTGCCTGGAGTGGGGACAGGGGTCAGCCCCAGCATTTT
size: .; V: TRBV28; J: TRBJ2-2; D: .; CDR3: CAISTGTHSVGELFF; DNA: TGTGCCATCTCCACCGGGACTCACTCTGTTGGAGAGCTGTTTTTT
size: few; V: TRBV25-1; J: TRBJ1-1; D: TRBD1; CDR3: CASSELGGGEAFF; DNA: TGTGCCAGCAGTGAATTAGGGGGCGGTGAAGCTTTCTTT
size: once; V: TRBV15; J: TRBJ1-4; D: .; CDR3: CATSRGSREGEKLFF; DNA: TGTGCCACCAGCAGAGGCTCGAGGGAAGGCGAAAAACTGTTTTTT
size: .; V: TRBV29-1; J: TRBJ2-5; D: TRBD1; CDR3: CSGSGGTETQYF; DNA: TGCAGCGGTTCAGGGGGAACAGAGACCCAGTACTTC
size: once; V: TRBV9; J: TRBJ2-2; D: TRBD2; CDR3: CASSRSGAVTGELFF; DNA: TGTGCCAGCAGCCGTAGCGGGGCGGTCACCGGGGAGCTGTTTTTT
size: few; V: TRBV20-1; J: TRBJ1-6; D: .; CDR3: CSASGQRSPYNSPLHF; DNA: TGCAGTGCTAGTGGACAGAGGTCTCCCTATAATTCACCCCTCCACTTT
size: .; V: TRBV18; J: TRBJ1-5; D: .; CDR3: CASSPPSGPQHF; DNA: TGTGCCAGCTCACCACCCAGTGGTCCCCAGCATTTT
size: .; V: TRBV11-2; J: TRBJ2-2; D: .; CDR3: CASSLWSRDTGELFF; DNA: TGTGCCAGCAGCTTATGGAGCAGGGACACCGGGGAGCTGTTTTTT
size: .; V: TRBV12-3/TRBV12-4; J: TRBJ2-7; D: .; CDR3: CASSGASYEQYF; DNA: TGTGCCAGCAGTGGGGCCTCCTACGAGCAGTACTTC
size: .; V: TRBV5-4; J: TRBJ2-7; D: TRBD1; CDR3: CASSDSGTGKAEQYF; DNA: TGTGCCAGCAGCGATTCCGGGACAGGGAAGGCCGAGCAGTACTTC
size: .; V: TRBV15; J: TRBJ1-3; D: TRBD1; CDR3: CATSRLQGRLSGNTIYF; DNA: TGTGCCACCAGCAGATTACAGGGGCGACTCTCTGGAAACACCATATATTTT
size: .; V: TRBV7-2; J: TRBJ1-6; D: .; CDR3: CASSSLTGLVPLHF; DNA: TGTGCCAGCAGCTCCTTGACAGGCTTGGTACCCCTCCACTTT
size: .; V: TRBV6-5; J: TRBJ2-1; D: .; CDR3: CASSLAAWNEQFF; DNA: TGTGCCAGCAGTTTAGCGGCGTGGAATGAGCAGTTCTTC
size: .; V: TRBV5-6; J: TRBJ1-2; D: TRBD1; CDR3: CASSIQGGRRRFVYGYTF; DNA: TGTGCCAGCAGCATACAGGGGGGACGGCGACGTTTTGTCTATGGCTACACCTTC
size: many; V: TRBV20-1; J: TRBJ1-4; D: .; CDR3: CSAGEREKLFF; DNA: TGCAGTGCCGGAGAGCGTGAAAAACTGTTTTTT
size: .; V: TRBV9; J: TRBJ1-2; D: .; CDR3: CASSVGQGNYGYTF; DNA: TGTGCCAGCAGCGTAGGGCAGGGCAACTATGGCTACACCTTC
size: .; V: TRBV30; J: TRBJ1-5; D: .; CDR3: CAWSVGLSNQPQHF; DNA: TGTGCCTGGAGCGTGGGACTGAGCAATCAGCCCCAGCATTTT
size: .; V: TRBV24-1; J: TRBJ1-4; D: .; CDR3: CATSRGLFF; DNA: TGTGCCACCTCTAGAGGACTGTTTTTT
size: .; V: TRBV6-5; J: TRBJ1-3; D: .; CDR3: CASKSDRLGNTIYF; DNA: TGTGCCAGCAAGAGCGACCGCCTGGGAAACACCATATATTTT
size: .; V: TRBV3-1/TRBV3-2; J: TRBJ2-2; D: TRBD2; CDR3: CASSPHPGRERTGELFF; DNA: TGTGCCAGCAGCCCCCACCCAGGGAGGGAACGTACCGGGGAGCTGTTTTTT
size: .; V: TRBV5-1; J: TRBJ2-1; D: .; CDR3: CASSLTSAGSSYNEQFF; DNA: TGCGCCAGCAGCTTGACTTCTGCGGGCAGCTCCTACAATGAGCAGTTCTTC
size: .; V: TRBV27; J: TRBJ1-6; D: TRBD1; CDR3: CASSLRTGGSYNSPLHF; DNA: TGTGCCAGCAGTCTTCGGACAGGGGGCTCCTATAATTCACCCCTCCACTTT
size: .; V: TRBV9; J: TRBJ2-3; D: .; CDR3: CASSVGAGDTQYF; DNA: TGTGCCAGCAGCGTAGGCGCGGGAGATACGCAGTATTTT
size: .; V: TRBV9; J: TRBJ2-2; D: .; CDR3: CASSVGGGMAGELFF; DNA: TGTGCCAGCAGCGTAGGAGGGGGAATGGCCGGGGAGCTGTTTTTT
size: .; V: TRBV6-6; J: TRBJ2-5; D: TRBD2; CDR3: CASSYPGGQETQYF; DNA: TGTGCCAGCAGTTACCCGGGGGGCCAAGAGACCCAGTACTTC
size: .; V: TRBV4-3; J: TRBJ2-4; D: TRBD1; CDR3: CASSQEGTGWNIQYF; DNA: TGCGCCAGCAGCCAAGAAGGGACAGGATGGAACATTCAGTACTTC
size: once; V: TRBV6-4; J: TRBJ1-1; D: .; CDR3: CASSDRAGGTEAFF; DNA: TGTGCCAGCAGTGATAGGGCCGGGGGGACTGAAGCTTTCTTT
size: .; V: TRBV27; J: TRBJ1-1; D: .; CDR3: CANGGGGTEAFF; DNA: TGTGCCAATGGGGGGGGAGGTACTGAAGCTTTCTTT
size: .; V: TRBV4-2; J: TRBJ1-2; D: .; CDR3: CASSQDLLGQTSNYGYTF; DNA: TGTGCCAGCAGCCAAGATTTATTAGGACAGACATCTAACTATGGCTACACCTTC
size: .; V: TRBV29-1; J: TRBJ1-1; D: .; CDR3: CSVARQTEAFF; DNA: TGCAGCGTGGCCCGACAGACTGAAGCTTTCTTT
size: .; V: TRBV7-9; J: TRBJ2-3; D: .; CDR3: CASSMVGSTDTQYF; DNA: TGTGCCAGCAGCATGGTCGGGAGCACAGATACGCAGTATTTT
size: .; V: TRBV19; J: TRBJ1-4; D: .; CDR3: CASSIGGAQGEKLFF; DNA: TGTGCCAGTAGTATTGGTGGGGCGCAGGGTGAAAAACTGTTTTTT
size: .; V: TRBV25-1; J: TRBJ1-6; D: TRBD1; CDR3: CASGTGNNSPLHF; DNA: TGTGCCAGTGGGACAGGGAATAATTCACCCCTCCACTTT
size: few; V: TRBV3-1/TRBV3-2; J: TRBJ1-2; D: .; CDR3: CASSEDSLGGYTF; DNA: TGTGCCAGCAGCGAGGACAGCCTTGGTGGCTACACCTTC
size: .; V: TRBV20-1; J: TRBJ2-3; D: .; CDR3: CSASLTDTQYF; DNA: TGCAGTGCCTCGCTAACAGATACGCAGTATTTT
size: few; V: TRBV5-1; J: TRBJ2-3; D: TRBD1; CDR3: CASSLEGTGAYTQYF; DNA: TGCGCCAGCAGCTTGGAAGGGACAGGGGCATATACGCAGTATTTT
size: .; V: TRBV11-3; J: TRBJ1-5; D: TRBD1; CDR3: CASSLANMGTGIQPQHF; DNA: TGTGCCAGCAGCTTAGCGAACATGGGGACAGGGATACAGCCCCAGCATTTT
size: once; V: TRBV5-4; J: TRBJ1-1; D: TRBD1; CDR3: CASSSAAGGSEAFF; DNA: TGTGCCAGCAGCTCGGCAGCAGGGGGCTCTGAAGCTTTCTTT
size: .; V: TRBV7-9; J: TRBJ2-7; D: .; CDR3: CASSLARGQTYEQYF; DNA: TGTGCCAGCAGCTTAGCCCGCGGACAGACCTACGAGCAGTACTTC
size: .; V: TRBV2; J: TRBJ2-1; D: TRBD2; CDR3: CASSEVQRGYNEQFF; DNA: TGTGCCAGCAGTGAAGTCCAGCGGGGCTACAATGAGCAGTTCTTC
size: few; V: TRBV7-2; J: TRBJ2-2; D: TRBD2; CDR3: CASSPLAGGNTGELFF; DNA: TGTGCCAGCAGCCCCCTAGCGGGGGGGAACACCGGGGAGCTGTTTTTT
size: .; V: TRBV19; J: TRBJ2-3; D: .; CDR3: CASSSPPGSGTDTQYF; DNA: TGTGCCAGTAGTTCCCCCCCGGGCAGCGGAACAGATACGCAGTATTTT
size: .; V: TRBV6-6; J: TRBJ2-7; D: TRBD1; CDR3: CASSARAGQVSYEQYF; DNA: TGTGCCAGCAGTGCCCGAGCCGGACAGGTTTCCTACGAGCAGTACTTC
size: .; V: TRBV5-6; J: TRBJ2-2; D: .; CDR3: CASSVIQGRTGELFF; DNA: TGTGCCAGCAGCGTAATTCAGGGGCGGACCGGGGAGCTGTTTTTT
size: few; V: TRBV18; J: TRBJ2-3; D: TRBD2; CDR3: CASSPEKRGGYTDTQYF; DNA: TGTGCCAGCTCACCAGAGAAGCGGGGGGGGTACACAGATACGCAGTATTTT
size: .; V: TRBV6-6; J: TRBJ1-1; D: .; CDR3: CASSPYPEAFF; DNA: TGTGCCAGCAGTCCCTACCCTGAAGCTTTCTTT
size: .; V: TRBV7-9; J: TRBJ1-1; D: .; CDR3: CASSWQQGDTEAFF; DNA: TGTGCCAGCAGCTGGCAACAGGGTGACACTGAAGCTTTCTTT
size: once; V: TRBV6-4; J: TRBJ1-1; D: .; CDR3: CASRGGNTEAFF; DNA: TGTGCCAGCAGGGGGGGAAACACTGAAGCTTTCTTT
size: .; V: TRBV7-9; J: TRBJ1-6; D: TRBD1; CDR3: CASSLEVRGLAYSSPLHF; DNA: TGTGCCAGCAGCTTAGAAGTCAGGGGGCTTGCTTATAGTTCACCCCTCCACTTT
size: .; V: TRBV2; J: TRBJ1-6; D: TRBD1; CDR3: CASREGQDSPLHF; DNA: TGTGCCAGCAGGGAGGGACAGGATTCACCCCTCCACTTT
size: .; V: TRBV7-2; J: TRBJ2-5; D: TRBD1; CDR3: CASSPGGRETYVETQYF; DNA: TGTGCCAGCAGCCCAGGGGGTCGAGAGACCTACGTAGAGACCCAGTACTTC